What follows describes a single T cell receptor (beta chain). As yet, its antigen is unknown. CDR3 length: 16 amino acids. The V end was cut by 5 bases, the J end by 1 base, with 17 bases between. Per germline, CDR1 MNHEY and CDR2 SMNVEV (reference sequence). This sample was taken from a study of radiotherapy plus CTLA-4 blockade in lung cancer. General study findings and limits: TCR clones of tumor origin grew in blood after radiotherapy plus ipilimumab.

Assay: immunoSEQ multiplex PCR; the TCRdb copy retains only in-frame clones and omits some. The data contain more than 80,000 clones, more than 75% of them singletons. Lung cancer patients with chemo-refractory metastatic non-small-cell disease were given focal radiation plus CTLA-4 blockade with ipilimumab. This sample comprised peripheral blood, obtained from a patient treated with radiotherapy plus ipilimumab. The sequence came from a human donor with non-small cell lung cancer that progressed on radiotherapy plus ipilimumab. Some clones in this sample may be carry-over from other donors' samples. This sequence joins TRBV27 and TRBJ1-1; weak D call: TRBD1 (5 bases). The CDR3 is CASSAPGGAENTEAFF. The CDR3, as DNA: TGTGCCAGCAGTGCCCCTGGTGGGGCAGAGAACACTGAAGCTTTCTTT.